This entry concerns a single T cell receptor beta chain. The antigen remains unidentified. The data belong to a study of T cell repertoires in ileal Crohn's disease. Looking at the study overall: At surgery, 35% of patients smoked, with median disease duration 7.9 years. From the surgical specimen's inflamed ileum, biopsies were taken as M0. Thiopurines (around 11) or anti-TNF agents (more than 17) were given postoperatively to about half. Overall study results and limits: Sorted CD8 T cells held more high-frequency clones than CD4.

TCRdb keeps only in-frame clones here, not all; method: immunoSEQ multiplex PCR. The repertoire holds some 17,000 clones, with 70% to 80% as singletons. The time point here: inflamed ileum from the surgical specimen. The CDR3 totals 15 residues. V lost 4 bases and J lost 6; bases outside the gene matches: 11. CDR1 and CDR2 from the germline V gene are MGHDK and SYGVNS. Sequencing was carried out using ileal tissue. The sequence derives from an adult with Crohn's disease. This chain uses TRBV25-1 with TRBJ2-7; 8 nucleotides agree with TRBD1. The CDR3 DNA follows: TGTGCCAGCAGTGCTTCCGACAGGGGAGAGATCGAGCAGTACTTC. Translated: CASSASDRGEIEQYF.